This is a list of T cell receptor beta chains from one sample in a study of control samples from healthy donors and cancer patients. Here immunoSEQ multiplex PCR was the method, and the copy in TCRdb shows in-frame clones only, minus some. The sample carries over 80,000 clones, roughly 83% recorded once. The material sequenced was blood. All receptors come from a woman aged 25 to 39 in good health. The CDR3 runs from the conserved cysteine through the conserved F or W. Each record gives: V gene, J gene, CDR3 protein.

TRBV13	TRBJ2-7	CASSQGTDTGYEQYF
TRBV6-8	TRBJ1-5	CASSYGGGNQPQHF
TRBV9	TRBJ2-1	CASSVEGTIVHEQFF
TRBV5-1	TRBJ2-2	CASSLRSGQTGGSGELFF
TRBV27	TRBJ1-1	CASTPSRGSSTEAFF
TRBV6-5	TRBJ1-4	CASHRAGNEKLFF
TRBV30	TRBJ1-6	CAWSVYKGLDSPLHF
TRBV19	TRBJ1-6	CASTKGGVSGSPLHF
TRBV14	TRBJ1-3	CASSQARDSGNTIYF
TRBV6-2/TRBV6-3	TRBJ2-5	CASSTRRIQGETQYF
TRBV19	TRBJ1-3	CASGPLSGNTIYF
TRBV25-1	TRBJ2-1	CASSDWGVGYNEQFF
TRBV3-1/TRBV3-2	TRBJ2-5	CASSQGLGRQETQYF
TRBV10-3	TRBJ2-2	CAISDDWGTGAGELFF
TRBV2	TRBJ1-1	CASSEEVGEGTEAFF
TRBV4-2	TRBJ1-3	CASSQDLRENTIYF
TRBV18	TRBJ1-6	CASSPGVPTPLHF
TRBV7-2	TRBJ2-5	CASSRTSGAQETQYF
TRBV15	TRBJ1-2	CATRVLGENGYTF
TRBV19	TRBJ1-5	CASSRTGGESNQPQHF
TRBV25-1	TRBJ2-2	CASRVGGADTGELFF
TRBV12-3/TRBV12-4	TRBJ1-5	CASSLVVQPQHF
TRBV10-3	TRBJ2-5	CAISARGETQYF
TRBV9	TRBJ2-2	CASSVRDRGLTGELFF
TRBV7-2	TRBJ2-2	CASSTTISGGPGELFF
TRBV9	TRBJ1-1	CASSPRTGGAGITEAFF